The 30 T cell receptor beta chains presented below share a single source sample, sequenced in a study of control samples from healthy donors and cancer patients (dated by TCRdb to 2020 to 2022). The method behind the library was the immunoSEQ multiplex PCR assay. Held by TCRdb, this immuneACCESS table contains in-frame sequences only and omits some clones. Under half of the omission traces to an unresolved V gene where checked; the cause of the rest is unknown. A total of just over 15,000 clones appear in this sample, about 87% of them only once. The ten most abundant clones make up roughly 11% of the sample. The sequenced sample was PBMCs. These receptors came from a woman between 70 and 85 years old with colorectal cancer.

The chain has TRBV6-2 or TRBV6-3 and TRBJ1-1, with TRBD1 matching 7 bases. CDR1 and CDR2 from the germline V gene are MNHEY and SVGEGT. This CDR3 region has 16 residues. The junction had 12 bases not matched to a gene; V was cut back by 4 bases and J by 4 bases. The CDR3, as DNA: TGTGCCAGCAGTTTCCTAACGGGCAGGGGGGTCACTGAAGCTTTCTTT. It yields the protein CASSFLTGRGVTEAFF.

The rearrangement uses TRBV15 and TRBJ2-7; 11 nucleotides align to TRBD1. Unmatched junction bases numbered 8, after V lost 5 bases and J lost 5 bases. This CDR3 contains 15 residues. Germline CDR1 reads LNHNV; CDR2 reads YYDKDF (reference sequence). The CDR3 loop reads CATSSRTGGIHEQYF. The CDR3 bases are TGTGCCACCAGCTCCCGGACAGGGGGCATTCACGAGCAGTACTTC.

The chain recombines TRBV7-2 with TRBJ1-2, with D perhaps TRBD1 (5 bases). V lost 4 bases to trimming and J lost 7 bases, with 25 bases between them. This CDR3 contains 17 residues. The germline gives CDR1 SGHTA, CDR2 FQGNSA. CDR3 residues: CASSSSTFGAQGGGYTF. The DNA of the CDR3 is TGTGCCAGCAGCTCCTCGACCTTCGGGGCGCAGGGTGGTGGCTACACCTTC.

The V and J genes are TRBV19 and TRBJ2-3; D is tentatively TRBD1 or TRBD2 (5 bases each). V was trimmed by 5 bases and J by 4 bases, leaving 10 bases between them. This CDR3 spans 13 amino acids. Germline V gene lookup returns CDR1 LNHDA and CDR2 SQIVND (reference sequence). As DNA, the CDR3 is TGTGCCAGTAGTCGTCGGGGCGCAGATACGCAGTATTTT. It yields the protein CASSRRGADTQYF.

This chain uses TRBV6-2 or TRBV6-3 with TRBJ2-1, with D possibly matching TRBD2 (5 bases). V was shortened by 5 bases and J by 8 bases, with 19 bases between the two germline ends. Germline CDR1 is MNHEY and CDR2 is SVGEGT. CDR3 length equals 15 residues. CDR3 residues: CASSRTPSAVDEQFF. CDR3 DNA sequence: TGTGCCAGCAGTCGGACTCCGTCGGCTGTTGATGAGCAGTTCTTC.

This clone has just a few counts. CDR3 sequence: CASSVEPGGHNEQFF. DNA of the CDR3: TGTGCCAGCAGCGTGGAGCCCGGGGGGCACAATGAGCAGTTCTTC. V gene TRBV9 combines with J gene TRBJ2-1, with D perhaps matching TRBD2 (7 bases). The CDR3 runs to 15 residues. Germline CDR1 reads SGDLS; CDR2 reads YYNGEE. V was cut by 2 bases and J by 5 bases, with 14 bases left in between.

The rearrangement links TRBV7-2 to TRBJ1-1; D is possibly TRBD1 (6 bases). The germline V gene encodes CDR1 SGHTA and CDR2 FQGNSA. Trimming stripped 5 bases from V and 5 bases from J, with 6 bases between. The CDR3 is 11 amino acids. The CDR3 spells CASSTGTEAFF. The CDR3 nucleotides read TGTGCCAGCAGCACAGGGACTGAAGCTTTCTTT.

The V gene is TRBV25-1, the J gene TRBJ1-4; TRBD1 matches 8 bases. With 3 bases clipped from V and 8 bases from J, the junction kept 8 bases outside the gene matches. Germline CDR1 reads MGHDK; CDR2 reads SYGVNS. The CDR3 length is 15 residues. This CDR3 is CASSELQGAREKLFF. As DNA, the CDR3 is TGTGCCAGCAGTGAGCTTCAGGGGGCGCGGGAAAAACTGTTTTTT.

This chain uses TRBV29-1 with TRBJ1-5; 7 positions match TRBD1. The CDR3 is 14 residues long. In germline, CDR1 is SQVTM, CDR2 ANQGSEA. Trimming at V came to 4 bases and at J to 3 bases, leaving 6 bases not matched to a gene. CDR3 sequence: CSVVVGTDNQPQHF. CDR3 nucleotides: TGCAGCGTTGTTGTCGGGACAGACAATCAGCCCCAGCATTTT.

This clone has just a few counts. The chain recombines TRBV6-5 with TRBJ2-7; TRBD1 agrees at 8 bases. Germline V lookup: CDR1 MNHEY, CDR2 SVGAGI. The CDR3 consists of 16 residues. Trimming removed 2 bases from V and 3 bases from J; junction bases left unmatched: 9. The CDR3 spells CASSYRTGIPLYEQYF. The CDR3 nucleotides read TGTGCCAGCAGTTACCGGACAGGGATCCCCCTCTACGAGCAGTACTTC.

The rearrangement links TRBV9 to TRBJ2-2, with a possible D match to TRBD2 (5 bases). Germline assignment: CDR1 SGDLS and CDR2 YYNGEE. The CDR3 loop spans 17 amino acids. The V and J ends lost 1 base and 0 bases respectively, with 13 bases between them. The CDR3 sequence is CASSVSGVDANTGELFF. The CDR3 DNA sequence: TGTGCCAGCAGCGTATCCGGGGTCGACGCGAACACCGGGGAGCTGTTTTTT.

As for this clone: At one end, the junction sequence differs from germline, possibly due to a read error. The V gene is TRBV5-1, the J gene TRBJ1-2; 7 bases are shared with TRBD1. Germline-derived CDR1 and CDR2 are SGHRS and YFSETQ. The CDR3 length is 14 residues. This CDR3 reads CARSLGAGGFGYTF. The CDR3 bases are TGCGCCCGCAGCTTGGGGGCAGGGGGGTTTGGCTACACCTTC. The variable domain in full, completed from reference TRBV5-1 and TRBJ1-2, reads KAGVTQTPRYLIKTRGQQVTLSCSPISGHRSVSWYQQTPGQGLQFLFEYFSETQRNKGNFPGRFSGRQFSNSRSEMNVSTLELGDSALYLCARSLGAGGFGYTFGSGTRLTVV.

This clone was found a few times. The chain combines TRBV9 with TRBJ1-2; possibly TRBD1 for D (6 bases). V dropped 4 bases and J dropped 6 bases, with 16 bases sitting between them. Germline assignment: CDR1 SGDLS and CDR2 YYNGEE. The CDR3 sequence is 14 residues long. CDR3 bases: TGTGCCAGCAGCCTTGAGGGGGGGCAGAATGGCTACACCTTC. It translates to CASSLEGGQNGYTF.

This clone appeared once. This chain joins TRBV11-1 and TRBJ2-5, with 10 bases matching TRBD1. The trim removed 1 base at V and 4 bases at J, leaving 0 bases unmatched. CDR1 and CDR2 from the germline V gene are SGHAT and FQDESV (reference sequence). The CDR3 contains 14 residues. CDR3 DNA: TGTGCCAGCAGCTTAGGGACAGGGGGAGAGACCCAGTACTTC. This sequence encodes CASSLGTGGETQYF.

V is TRBV7-8 and J is TRBJ1-1, with D possibly matching TRBD1 (6 bases). Trimming removed 2 bases at V and 8 bases at J, with 12 bases between. Germline V gene lookup returns CDR1 SGHVS and CDR2 FQNEAQ. This CDR3 has 13 amino acids. This CDR3 is CASSLRLGAEAFF. In nucleotides, the CDR3 is TGTGCCAGCAGCTTACGTTTGGGGGCCGAAGCTTTCTTT.

This CDR3 is CASSLDGRVEEQYF. The DNA of the CDR3 is TGCGCCAGCAGCTTGGACGGCAGGGTGGAAGAGCAGTACTTC. This chain joins TRBV5-1 and TRBJ2-7; perhaps TRBD1 as D (5 bases). Germline loops: CDR1 SGHRS, CDR2 YFSETQ. The CDR3 is 14 residues long. The V and J ends lost 0 bases and 7 bases respectively, with 14 bases between them.

The J gene is TRBJ1-1, the V gene TRBV5-1, with a weak D call TRBD1 (5 bases). From germline, CDR1 is SGHRS and CDR2 YFSETQ. The CDR3 contains 14 residues. The V end was cut by 0 bases, the J end by 1 base, with 7 bases between. CDR3: CASSLGDRNTEAFF. DNA of the CDR3: TGCGCCAGCAGCTTGGGCGACAGGAACACTGAAGCTTTCTTT.

The rearrangement joins TRBV30 to TRBJ1-4, with 9 nucleotides matching TRBD1. The V segment lost 3 bases and the J segment 7 bases; nucleotides outside the gene matches: 12. This CDR3 comprises 16 residues. The germline V gene has CDR1 GTSNPN and CDR2 SVGIG (reference sequence). The CDR3 region has the DNA TGTGCCTGGAGCGCTCGTCCGGGACAGGGAAGTGAAAAACTGTTTTTT. This gives the protein CAWSARPGQGSEKLFF.

The chain has TRBV7-2 and TRBJ2-5, with D hard to call. V lost 1 base, J lost 1 base, and 4 bases lay in between. Germline V gene data show CDR1 as SGHTA and CDR2 as FQGNSA. The CDR3 runs to 13 residues. The CDR3 DNA sequence: TGTGCCAGCAGCTTAGGGGTCCAAGAGACCCAGTACTTC. Translating it yields CASSLGVQETQYF.

In its sample, this clone was seen a few times. The CDR3 DNA is TGTGCCAGCAGCCAAGGGGGGACTAGCGGGAGCTCCTACAATGAGCAGTTCTTC. Encoded protein: CASSQGGTSGSSYNEQFF. The chain employs TRBV3-1 (or the pseudogene TRBV3-2) and TRBJ2-1; 14 bases are shared with TRBD2. The CDR3 loop spans 18 amino acids. V lost 1 base to trimming and J lost 0 bases; unmatched junction nucleotides: 2. The germline CDR1 and CDR2 sequences are LGHDT and YNNKEL (reference sequence).

The V call is TRBV10-1, the J call TRBJ1-5, with D perhaps matching TRBD1 (6 bases). Trimming left V 10 bases short and J 3 bases short, with 13 bases between. The V gene's germline CDR1 is WNHNN and CDR2 SYGVQD (reference sequence). The CDR3 runs to 13 residues. CDR3 loop: CANRRGVNQPQHF. Written as DNA, the CDR3 is TGCGCCAACCGAAGGGGGGTCAATCAGCCCCAGCATTTT.

The genes are TRBV19 and TRBJ2-1; D not certain. The CDR3 runs 13 residues. The V and J ends lost 5 bases and 10 bases respectively, with 15 bases between them. The germline gives CDR1 LNHDA, CDR2 SQIVND (reference sequence). CDR3 nucleotide sequence: TGTGCCAGTAGTCCCATGGAAAGAAGGGAGCAGTTCTTC. Translated: CASSPMERREQFF. The entire variable domain, with the rest obtained from reference TRBV19 and TRBJ2-1, is as follows: DGGITQSPKYLFRKEGQNVTLSCEQNLNHDAMYWYRQDPGQGLRLIYYSQIVNDFQKGDIAEGYSVSREKKESFPLTVTSAQKNPTAFYLCASSPMERREQFFGPGTRLTVL.

The J gene is TRBJ2-3, the V gene TRBV12-3 or TRBV12-4, with D possibly being TRBD1 (5 bases). The V end lost 5 bases, the J end lost 13 bases, and 16 bases lay between the germline ends. The CDR3 loop spans 12 amino acids. The CDR3 reads CASSPTVTGEYF. As DNA, the CDR3 is TGTGCCAGCAGTCCGACAGTAACTGGGGAGTATTTT.

The chain has TRBV11-2 and TRBJ1-1, with 7 bases that match TRBD1. From germline, CDR1 is SGHAT and CDR2 FQNNGV. CDR3 length: 11 residues. The CDR3 loop reads CVEGANTEAFF. The DNA of the CDR3 is TGTGTCGAGGGGGCGAACACTGAAGCTTTCTTT.

J is TRBJ1-2 and V is TRBV21-1. TRBV21-1 is deemed a pseudogene. This CDR3 contains 14 residues. The CDR3 sequence: CASSKMWGLRGYTF. Written as DNA, the CDR3 is TGTGCCAGCAGCAAAATGTGGGGGTTAAGGGGCTACACCTTC.

CDR3 region: CASSAQGADTQYF. The CDR3 bases are TGTGCCAGCAGCGCACAGGGCGCAGATACGCAGTATTTT. The chain couples TRBV11-3 to TRBJ2-3; D may be TRBD1 (6 bases). The CDR3 length is 13 residues. V shed 5 bases and J shed 4 bases, with 10 bases lying between them. Germline CDR1 is SGHNT and CDR2 is YENEEA.

The chain uses TRBV29-1 and TRBJ1-1; D unclear. The germline V and J ends were trimmed by 6 bases and 1 base, with 12 bases remaining between them. Germline CDR1 reads SQVTM; CDR2 reads ANQGSEA. The length of the CDR3 is 13 residues. This CDR3 is CSVDRDSNTEAFF. The CDR3 DNA reads as TGCAGCGTAGACCGGGATTCGAACACTGAAGCTTTCTTT.

The gene calls are TRBV9 and TRBJ2-7; 7 bases align to TRBD1. CDR3 size: 16 residues. Germline V gives CDR1 SGDLS, CDR2 YYNGEE. The junction had 7 bases not matched to a gene; V was cut back by 1 base and J by 0 bases. CDR3 residues: CASSVLRDSFSYEQYF. The CDR3 DNA follows: TGTGCCAGCAGCGTACTTCGGGACAGCTTCTCCTACGAGCAGTACTTC.

This rearrangement joins TRBV7-3 to TRBJ1-2; D unclear. Trimming pared 4 bases from V and 7 bases from J, leaving 16 bases between. The CDR3 is 14 amino acids. Germline V lookup: CDR1 SGHTA, CDR2 FQGTGA. DNA of the CDR3: TGTGCCAGCAGCTCCCGTGAGGGCCGGCGTGGCTACACCTTC. Translating it yields CASSSREGRRGYTF.

V gene TRBV5-4 combines with J gene TRBJ2-2; 9 bases match TRBD2. Unmatched junction bases numbered 2, after V lost 2 bases and J lost 0 bases. Germline-derived CDR1 and CDR2 are SGHNT and YYREEE (reference sequence). The length of the CDR3 is 16 residues. DNA of the CDR3: TGTGCCAGCAGCTTAGCGGGGGGTACGAACACCGGGGAGCTGTTTTTT. Encoded protein: CASSLAGGTNTGELFF.